This is a list of T cell receptor beta chains from one sample in a study of blood T cell repertoires in COVID-19. Clones were sequenced by immunoSEQ multiplex PCR, and TCRdb holds only the in-frame ones, with some missing. The sample consists of over 200,000 clones, around 86% of them appearing once. Sequencing used PBMCs or T cells enriched from blood (not recorded which). These receptors came from a young man who had recovered from COVID-19. Both conserved end residues are part of each CDR3. A D gene is named only where the DNA matches it firmly. Part of the rows lack a size; the others show once, few, many or a class for expanded clones.

TRBJ1-5	TRBV27	NA	NA	CASRQGGRLQPQHF	TGTGCCAGCAGACAGGGAGGGCGATTGCAGCCCCAGCATTTT
TRBJ2-5	TRBV28	NA	few	CASTTGGTQETQYF	TGTGCCAGCACCACTGGGGGGACTCAAGAGACCCAGTACTTC
TRBJ1-2	TRBV30	NA	NA	CAWDKDYGYTF	TGTGCCTGGGACAAAGACTATGGCTACACCTTC
TRBJ2-5	TRBV6-2/TRBV6-3	NA	NA	CASSRGGRETQYF	TGTGCCAGCAGCAGGGGAGGGCGTGAGACCCAGTACTTC
TRBJ1-2	TRBV6-5	NA	NA	CASSYGGGAYGYTF	TGTGCCAGCAGTTACGGCGGTGGGGCTTATGGCTACACCTTC
TRBJ2-3	TRBV2	TRBD2	NA	CASSGGLNRPRDTQYF	TGTGCCAGCAGTGGGGGACTAAACCGCCCTAGGGATACGCAGTATTTT
TRBJ2-3	TRBV19	TRBD1	NA	CASSMGTGPDTQYF	TGTGCCAGTAGTATGGGGACAGGGCCAGATACGCAGTATTTT
TRBJ1-6	TRBV7-2	NA	NA	CASSLVGPQGHKYNSPLHF	TGTGCCAGCAGCTTAGTTGGACCCCAAGGACACAAATATAATTCACCCCTCCACTTT
TRBJ1-6	TRBV18	NA	once	CASSPQDRDSPLHF	TGTGCCAGCTCACCACAGGACAGAGATTCACCCCTCCACTTT
TRBJ2-7	TRBV18	TRBD1	NA	CASAPDRVWVVQYF	TGTGCCAGCGCCCCCGACAGGGTTTGGGTGGTGCAGTACTTC
TRBJ1-6	TRBV7-9	NA	NA	CASSLAGRAGSPLHF	TGTGCCAGCAGCTTAGCCGGCAGGGCTGGTTCACCCCTCCACTTT
TRBJ2-5	TRBV15	NA	NA	CATSRDQAVKKTQYF	TGTGCCACCAGCAGAGATCAGGCAGTCAAAAAGACCCAGTACTTC
TRBJ2-5	TRBV18	TRBD2	NA	CASSSPTSGAETQYF	TGTGCCAGCTCTTCGCCGACTAGCGGGGCTGAGACCCAGTACTTC
TRBJ2-1	TRBV27	NA	NA	CASSLAGSSYNEQFF	TGTGCCAGCAGTTTAGCGGGGAGCTCCTACAATGAGCAGTTCTTC
TRBJ1-3	TRBV3-1/TRBV3-2	NA	NA	CASSSSGAGNTIYF	TGTGCCAGCAGCTCCTCAGGGGCTGGAAACACCATATATTTT
TRBJ1-2	TRBV5-3	NA	NA	CARRPPTSGNRSYGYTF	TGTGCCAGAAGGCCACCCACGTCAGGGAACCGAAGCTATGGCTACACCTTC